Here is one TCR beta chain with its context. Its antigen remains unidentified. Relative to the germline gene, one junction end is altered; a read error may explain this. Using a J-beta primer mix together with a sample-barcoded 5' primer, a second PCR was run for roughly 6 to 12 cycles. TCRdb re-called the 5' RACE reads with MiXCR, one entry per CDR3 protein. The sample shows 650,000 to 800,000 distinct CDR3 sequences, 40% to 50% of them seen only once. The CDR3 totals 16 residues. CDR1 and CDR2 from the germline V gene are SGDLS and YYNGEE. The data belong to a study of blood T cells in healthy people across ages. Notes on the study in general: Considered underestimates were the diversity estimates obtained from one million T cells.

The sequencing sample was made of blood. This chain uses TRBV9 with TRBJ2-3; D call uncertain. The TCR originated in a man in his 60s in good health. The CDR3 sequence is CTSSVEGHLGTDTQYF. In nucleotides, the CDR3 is TGTACCAGCAGCGTAGAAGGCCACCTCGGCACAGATACGCAGTATTTT.